These T cell receptor beta chains were read from a single sample in a study of cytomegalovirus exposure and HLA in healthy donors. Produced via immunoSEQ multiplex PCR; TCRdb's table is partial and in-frame only. The data hold 130,000 or so clones, with more than 75% observed a single time. Source material: PBMCs. The receptors originated from a man between 18 and 35 years old in good health and CMV-seronegative. The CDR3 runs from the conserved cysteine through the conserved F or W. The D gene is left open where the match is weak. Where a row states a size, it is once, few, many or the class of an expanded clone; other rows omit it.

j_call clone_size v_call d_call cdr3_nt cdr3_aa
TRBJ1-1 medium-sized TRBV10-2 - TGCGCCAGCAGTGAGTCACGGGGGGCGCGAAGGGCTTTCTTT CASSESRGARRAFF
TRBJ2-1 - TRBV19 TRBD2 TGTGCCAGTGGCCGGCGGGGGTTATACAATGAGCAGTTCTTC CASGRRGLYNEQFF
TRBJ1-1 - TRBV27 - TGTGCCAGCAGCTCCTATACCTTGCTGAACACTGAAGCTTTCTTT CASSSYTLLNTEAFF
TRBJ2-1 - TRBV6-1 TRBD1 TGTGCCAGCCGGGACAGGGTTGACAATGAGCAGTTCTTC CASRDRVDNEQFF
TRBJ1-1 - TRBV10-1 TRBD1 TGCGCCAGTCCCGGGACAGGGGGAACTGAAGCTTTCTTT CASPGTGGTEAFF
TRBJ2-1 - TRBV5-1 - TGCGCCAGCAATGAGATGGACAATGAGCAGTTCTTC CASNEMDNEQFF
TRBJ2-7 few TRBV19 TRBD1 TGTGCCAGTAGTCCCCGGCAAGGGACAGGGGTCGAGCAGTACTTC CASSPRQGTGVEQYF
TRBJ1-5 - TRBV5-6 - TGTGCCAGCAGCTTGGCCGGTCAGCCCCAGCATTTT CASSLAGQPQHF
TRBJ1-1 few TRBV27 TRBD1 TGTGCCAGCAGTAGCCTCGGACAGGGAGGGACTGAAGCTTTCTTT CASSSLGQGGTEAFF
TRBJ2-1 - TRBV7-2 TRBD1 TGTGCCAGCAGCTTAGCCCCGGGACAGTACAATGAGCAGTTCTTC CASSLAPGQYNEQFF
TRBJ2-5 - TRBV5-6 TRBD2 TGTGCCAGCAGCTTGCGTGCGGGGGGGCCGGGGACCCAGTACTTC CASSLRAGGPGTQYF
TRBJ2-7 once TRBV7-9 - TGTGCCAGCAGCCGGGACGGGGGAATGTACGAGCAGTACTTC CASSRDGGMYEQYF
TRBJ2-3 once TRBV15 - TGTGCCACCAGCAGAGGCGAAGGGGCGAGCACAGATACGCAGTATTTT CATSRGEGASTDTQYF
TRBJ2-2 - TRBV7-8 TRBD2 TGTGCCAGCAGCTTAAGAGCTCATGGGGGGGTATCAGACACCGGGGAGCTGTTTTTT CASSLRAHGGVSDTGELFF
TRBJ2-2 - TRBV5-1 - TGCGCCAGCGGCCAACACGCCGGGGGCACCGGGGAGCTGTTTTTT CASGQHAGGTGELFF
TRBJ2-1 few TRBV18 TRBD1 TGTGCCAGCTCAACCCGGGACAGTTCGGCTTACAATGAGCAGTTCTTC CASSTRDSSAYNEQFF
TRBJ1-1 - TRBV5-4 - TGTGCCAGCAGCTTGGCCATAGGGCAGGGAAACACTGAAGCTTTCTTT CASSLAIGQGNTEAFF
TRBJ1-1 - TRBV6-5 - TGTGCCAGCAGCCCACAGTCCAATAGGGGGGCTTTCTTT CASSPQSNRGAFF
TRBJ1-1 once TRBV2 TRBD1 TGTGCCAGCAGTGAGATGACAGGGGCTCTCGGGGAAGCTTTCTTT CASSEMTGALGEAFF
TRBJ2-7 - TRBV2 TRBD1 TGTGCCAGCAGTGGGTTGATAGGACAGGGGTTCTACGAGCAGTACTTC CASSGLIGQGFYEQYF
TRBJ1-1 - TRBV12-5 TRBD1 TGTGCTAGTGGCTTAGGACAGGGAGGCGCTGAAGCTTTCTTT CASGLGQGGAEAFF
TRBJ1-6 - TRBV21-1 - TGTGCCAGCGAGGATTTGGCAGGGCGCATTATCTATAATTCACCCCTCCACTTT CASEDLAGRIIYNSPLHF